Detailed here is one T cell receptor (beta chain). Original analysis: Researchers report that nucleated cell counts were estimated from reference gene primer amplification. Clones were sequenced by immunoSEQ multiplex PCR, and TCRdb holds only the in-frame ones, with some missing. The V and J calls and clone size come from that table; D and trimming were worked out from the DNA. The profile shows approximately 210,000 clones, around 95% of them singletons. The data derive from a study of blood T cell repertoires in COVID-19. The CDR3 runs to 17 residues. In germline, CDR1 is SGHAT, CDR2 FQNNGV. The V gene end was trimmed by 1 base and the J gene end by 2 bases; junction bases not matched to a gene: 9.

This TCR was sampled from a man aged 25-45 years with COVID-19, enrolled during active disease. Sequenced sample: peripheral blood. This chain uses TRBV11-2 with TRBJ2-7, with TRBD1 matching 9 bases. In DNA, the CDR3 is TGTGCCAGCAGCTTAGGCACCGGGACAGGGAGAACCTACGAGCAGTACTTC. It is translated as CASSLGTGTGRTYEQYF.